Below, 16 T cell receptor beta chains from the same sample are listed, as sequenced in a study of blood T cell repertoires in COVID-19. Libraries were prepared by immunoSEQ multiplex PCR; TCRdb keeps only in-frame clonotypes and omits some of them. The table records roughly 13,000 clones, more than 65% of them present only once. The sample consisted of peripheral blood. Receptor source: a woman in her fifties or sixties with active or convalescent COVID-19.

Sample share makes this clone large (0.1 to 1%). The V gene is TRBV7-8, the J gene TRBJ2-7; D perhaps matches TRBD2 (7 bases). CDR1 is SGHVS and CDR2 is FQNEAQ in the germline V gene. Trimming took off 1 base at V and 0 bases at J, with 13 bases between the two ends. The CDR3 contains 16 residues. This CDR3 is CASSLERGGSSYEQYF. CDR3 sequence (DNA): TGTGCCAGCAGCTTAGAAAGGGGGGGGAGCTCCTACGAGCAGTACTTC.

V and J are TRBV10-1 and TRBJ2-7; tentatively, D is TRBD1 (6 bases). CDR3 length: 15 amino acids. Germline V gene data show CDR1 as WNHNN and CDR2 as SYGVQD (reference sequence). V dropped 2 bases and J dropped 2 bases, with 13 bases sitting between them. CDR3 in DNA: TGCGCCAGCAGTGAGAGGCGTGGGACAACCTACGAGCAGTACTTC. Amino acid sequence: CASSERRGTTYEQYF.

This clone was found a few times. The chain links TRBV29-1 to TRBJ2-5, with a possible D match to TRBD2 (7 bases). Germline CDR1 SQVTM, CDR2 ANQGSEA. V was cut by 4 bases and J by 5 bases, with 14 bases left in between. This CDR3 comprises 13 residues. The CDR3 nucleotides are TGCAGCGTTGTGGGGGGGCTGGGTGAGACCCAGTACTTC. This sequence encodes CSVVGGLGETQYF.

V and J are TRBV7-8 and TRBJ1-5, with D perhaps matching TRBD1 (5 bases). V dropped 4 bases and J dropped 3 bases, with 7 bases sitting between them. The CDR3 is made up of 13 amino acids. Looked up from germline, CDR1 is SGHVS and CDR2 is FQNEAQ. As DNA, the CDR3 is TGTGCCAGCAGCTGGGGCAACAATCAGCCCCAGCATTTT. Translated: CASSWGNNQPQHF. Full variable domain (outside the CDR3, taken from reference TRBV7-8 and TRBJ1-5): GAGVSQSPRYKVAKRGQDVALRCDPISGHVSLFWYQQALGQGPEFLTYFQNEAQLDKSGLPSDRFFAERPEGSVSTLKIQRTQQEDSAVYLCASSWGNNQPQHFGDGTRLSIL.

The J gene is TRBJ1-5, the V gene TRBV7-6, with 9 bases matching TRBD1. Trimming cost V 5 bases and J 1 base; bases outside gene matches: 12. The CDR3 runs to 18 residues. Germline-derived CDR1 and CDR2 are SGHVS and FNYEAQ. CDR3 nucleotide sequence: TGTGCCAGCAGCATGGGTGTGGACAGGGGTTACAGCAATCAGCCCCAGCATTTT. This sequence encodes CASSMGVDRGYSNQPQHF.

V usage is TRBV9 and J usage is TRBJ2-7, with TRBD1 matching over 7 bases. The CDR3 is made up of 14 amino acids. V trimming: 1 base; J trimming: 0 bases; junction bases outside the gene matches: 1. From germline, CDR1 is SGDLS and CDR2 YYNGEE. The CDR3 protein is CASSVQGDSYEQYF. The CDR3 DNA is TGTGCCAGCAGCGTACAGGGGGACTCCTACGAGCAGTACTTC. Supplemented by reference TRBV9 and TRBJ2-7, the full variable domain reads DSGVTQTPKHLITATGQRVTLRCSPRSGDLSVYWYQQSLDQGLQFLIQYYNGEERAKGNILERFSAQQFPDLHSELNLSSLELGDSALYFCASSVQGDSYEQYFGPGTRLTVT.

V usage is TRBV30 and J usage is TRBJ1-1, with D maybe TRBD1 (6 bases). V lost 5 bases and J lost 3, with 16 bases in between. The CDR3 totals 14 residues. Germline assignment: CDR1 GTSNPN and CDR2 SVGIG (reference sequence). For the CDR3, the DNA is TGTGCCTGGTTCTCCCACAGGGTGGACACTGAAGCTTTCTTT. Translation: CAWFSHRVDTEAFF. The full variable domain, rest sourced from reference TRBV30 and TRBJ1-1, is SQTIHQWPATLVQPVGSPLSLECTVEGTSNPNLYWYRQAAGRGLQLLFYSVGIGQISSEVPQNLSASRPQDRQFILSSKKLLLSDSGFYLCAWFSHRVDTEAFFGQGTRLTVV.

The rearrangement joins TRBV7-2 to TRBJ2-3; 15 nucleotides agree with TRBD2. The CDR3 extends over 17 amino acids. Germline CDR1 is SGHTA and CDR2 is FQGNSA. Losses at the gene ends were 5 bases for V and 4 bases for J; bases not matched to a gene: 7. Here the CDR3 DNA reads TGTGCCAGCAGCCGGACTAGCGGGGGGGTTTTTGCAGATACGCAGTATTTT. Protein product: CASSRTSGGVFADTQYF.

This chain links TRBV10-3 with TRBJ2-1; 14 positions agree with TRBD2. The CDR3 covers 13 residues. V lost 6 bases to trimming and J lost 10 bases; unmatched junction nucleotides: 2. In germline, CDR1 is ENHRY, CDR2 SYGVKD. CDR3 sequence (DNA): TGTGCCATCAGGGGACTAGCGGGAGACGAGCAGTTCTTC. It translates to CAIRGLAGDEQFF.

This chain links TRBV4-1 with TRBJ1-2, with TRBD1 as a possible D gene (6 bases). The CDR3 has 16 residues. Germline-derived CDR1 and CDR2 are MGHRA and YSYEKL. The V end was cut by 3 bases, the J end by 2 bases, with 16 bases between. In DNA form, the CDR3 reads TGCGCCAGCAGCCAGCTAGCTCAGGGGTTGAACTATGGCTACACCTTC. It specifies CASSQLAQGLNYGYTF.

The V call is TRBV5-1, the J call TRBJ2-1; TRBD2 is a possible D gene (5 bases). The CDR3 extends over 14 amino acids. Trimming stripped 5 bases from V and 2 bases from J, with 11 bases between. Germline V gene data show CDR1 as SGHRS and CDR2 as YFSETQ. The DNA for the CDR3 is TGCGCCAGCAGTCCCGGGGAAACCTACAATGAGCAGTTCTTC. Translating gives CASSPGETYNEQFF.

The rearrangement joins TRBV11-2 to TRBJ2-2, with 10 bases matching TRBD1. Trimming took 1 base from V and 1 from J; bases not matched to a gene: 3. This CDR3 is 17 amino acids long. The germline CDR1 and CDR2 sequences are SGHAT and FQNNGV. Here the CDR3 reads CASSLGDRGQNTGELFF. Here the CDR3 DNA reads TGTGCCAGCAGCTTAGGGGACAGGGGACAGAACACCGGGGAGCTGTTTTTT.

The chain links TRBV7-6 to TRBJ2-1; D gene uncertain. This CDR3 is 15 amino acids long. Trimming left V 3 bases short and J 0 bases short, with 9 bases between. The germline CDR1 and CDR2 sequences are SGHVS and FNYEAQ. In DNA, the CDR3 is TGTGCCAGCAGCTTCGACAAGAGCTCCTACAATGAGCAGTTCTTC. Its protein product is CASSFDKSSYNEQFF.

The chain has TRBV15 and TRBJ1-5, with TRBD1 matching over 8 bases. Per germline, CDR1 LNHNV and CDR2 YYDKDF (reference sequence). The CDR3 covers 17 residues. V shed 0 bases and J 6 bases; nucleotides not matched to a gene: 10. CDR3 region: CATSRDSLGQGRQPQHF. The CDR3 DNA follows: TGTGCCACCAGCAGAGATTCCCTTGGACAGGGCCGTCAGCCCCAGCATTTT.

The chain recombines TRBV28 with TRBJ1-3, with 7 nucleotides matching TRBD1. Germline V gene lookup returns CDR1 MDHEN and CDR2 SYDVKM. The length of the CDR3 is 18 residues. J was trimmed by 0 bases and V by 4 bases; bases with no gene match: 12. This chain's CDR3 is CASSSPGQRPLSGNTIYF. The CDR3 coding sequence is TGTGCCAGCAGTTCCCCGGGACAGAGACCGCTCTCTGGAAACACCATATATTTT.

This chain uses TRBV19 with TRBJ2-7; TRBD2 aligns across 7 bases. Germline V gene sequence: CDR1 LNHDA, CDR2 SQIVND (reference sequence). The CDR3 sequence is 14 residues long. J lost 2 bases, V lost 5 bases, and 6 bases had no gene match. CDR3 nucleotides: TGTGCCAGTAGTCCAACTAGCGTGGCCTACGAGCAGTACTTC. This gives the protein CASSPTSVAYEQYF.